Detailed here is one T cell receptor beta chain. Its target is not known. This sample is drawn from a study of cytomegalovirus exposure and HLA in healthy donors. Study-wide points: Analysis performed later showed TCR beta chains linked to HLA being more clonally expanded than equally common others. Some TCR beta chains (164 of them) were listed as cytomegalovirus-associated. Relative to the approximately 700-donor mean, N-insertions were reportedly fewer in an Asian-associated ancestry cluster in a later analysis. What a later analysis showed was that several of the most significant clusters appeared linked to common viral pathogens.

Both 60 Vbeta primers and 13 Jbeta primers went into the PCR. Measured with immunoSEQ multiplex PCR; TCRdb has only the in-frame clones, and not every one. The sample has hundreds of thousands of clones; approximately 82% are singletons. Per the germline V gene, CDR1 is SQVTM and CDR2 is ANQGSEA. Trimming removed 4 bases from V and 3 bases from J, with 9 bases in between. The CDR3 totals 12 residues. The sequence came from a male donor in good health and CMV-seronegative. This chain joins TRBV29-1 and TRBJ1-2; D may be TRBD1 (5 bases). Sequenced input: PBMCs. CDR3 residues: CSVVRVDYGYTF. As DNA, the CDR3 is TGCAGCGTTGTCAGGGTTGACTATGGCTACACCTTC.